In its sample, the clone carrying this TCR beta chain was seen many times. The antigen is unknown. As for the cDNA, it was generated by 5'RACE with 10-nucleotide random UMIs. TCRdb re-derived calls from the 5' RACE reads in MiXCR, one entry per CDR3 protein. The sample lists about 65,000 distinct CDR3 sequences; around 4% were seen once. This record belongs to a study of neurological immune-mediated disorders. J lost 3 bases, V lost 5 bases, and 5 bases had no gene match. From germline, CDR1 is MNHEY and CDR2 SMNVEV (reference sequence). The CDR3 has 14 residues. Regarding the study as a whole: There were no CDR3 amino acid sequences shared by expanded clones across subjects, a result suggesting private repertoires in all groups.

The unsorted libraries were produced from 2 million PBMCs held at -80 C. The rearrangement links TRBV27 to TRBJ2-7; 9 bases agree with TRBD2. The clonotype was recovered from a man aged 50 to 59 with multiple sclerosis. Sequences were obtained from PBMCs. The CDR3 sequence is CASSPSTSGYEQYV. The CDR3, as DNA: TGTGCCAGCAGTCCCTCGACTAGCGGCTACGAGCAGTACGTC.